A selection of T cell receptor beta chains follows, all from one sample in a study of vaccination and CD4 T cells after COVID-19. TCRdb itself ran the PCR reads through MiXCR, one entry per CDR3 protein. The repertoire has approximately 23,000 distinct CDR3 sequences, roughly 51% of them found once; the top ten carry 0.8% to 1.2%. The sample was CD4+ T cells from blood, taken before SARS-CoV-2 vaccination. All receptors come from a human donor who had recovered from COVID-19. Each CDR3 is given with its conserved first and last residue. A D gene is named only where the DNA matches it firmly. The size of a clone is reported for some rows only, either as once, few or many, or as a class for expanded clones.

J,V,size,length,D,CDR3,DNA
TRBJ2-7,TRBV5-4,once,17,TRBD1,CASSLDRGPVFSYEQYF,TGTGCCAGCAGCTTGGACAGGGGGCCTGTATTCTCCTACGAGCAGTACTTC
TRBJ2-3,TRBV20-1,.,19,TRBD2,CSAVPGGLAGGTSTDTQYF,TGCAGTGCCGTCCCCGGGGGACTAGCGGGAGGCACTAGCACAGATACGCAGTATTTT
TRBJ2-1,TRBV10-3,.,20,TRBD2,CAISESKFGGSGSAYNEQFF,TGTGCCATCAGTGAGTCGAAATTCGGGGGGAGCGGGAGTGCCTACAATGAGCAGTTCTTC
TRBJ2-1,TRBV7-2,.,14,.,CASSPGPAGNEQFF,TGTGCCAGCAGCCCGGGGCCAGCCGGGAATGAGCAGTTCTTC
TRBJ1-2,TRBV19,.,14,.,CASHGTGLGYGYTF,TGTGCCAGTCACGGTACAGGGCTGGGGTATGGCTACACCTTC
TRBJ2-3,TRBV2,.,13,TRBD1,CASATGPGDTQYF,TGTGCCAGCGCGACAGGGCCAGGGGATACGCAGTATTTT
TRBJ2-5,TRBV20-1,few,14,.,CSARGPGPRETQYF,TGCAGTGCTAGAGGCCCGGGACCGCGAGAGACCCAGTACTTC
TRBJ2-3,TRBV24-1,.,15,.,CATSDLVSSTDTQYF,TGTGCCACCAGTGATTTGGTTTCCTCCACAGATACGCAGTATTTT
TRBJ2-3,TRBV7-2,.,11,.,CASSVLDTQYF,TGTGCCAGCAGCGTATTGGATACGCAGTATTTT
TRBJ2-3,TRBV20-1,.,15,TRBD1,CSARINRGLSDTQYF,TGCAGTGCTAGAATCAACAGGGGATTGTCAGATACGCAGTATTTT
TRBJ1-5,TRBV7-2,few,15,TRBD1,CASSFGQGVRQPQHF,TGTGCCAGCAGCTTCGGACAGGGGGTCCGACAGCCCCAGCATTTT
TRBJ2-3,TRBV10-1,few,15,.,CASSPQGLSTDTQYF,TGCGCCAGCAGCCCCCAGGGATTGAGCACAGATACGCAGTATTTT
TRBJ2-7,TRBV20-1,few,15,TRBD1,CSARFEGTGVREQYF,TGCAGTGCTAGGTTTGAAGGGACAGGGGTCAGGGAGCAGTACTTC
TRBJ1-5,TRBV11-2,.,15,.,CTSSLGGQVNQPQHF,TGTACCAGCAGCTTAGGGGGTCAAGTGAATCAGCCCCAGCATTTT
TRBJ2-2,TRBV20-1,.,16,.,CSARLPFGTETGELFF,TGCAGTGCTAGGCTTCCCTTTGGGACCGAGACCGGGGAGCTGTTTTTT
TRBJ1-5,TRBV6-1,.,12,.,CASSEAQEPQHF,TGTGCCAGCAGTGAAGCGCAGGAGCCCCAGCATTTT
TRBJ2-5,TRBV24-1,.,14,.,CATSDLGAGETQYF,TGTGCCACCAGTGATTTAGGGGCGGGGGAGACCCAGTACTTC
TRBJ2-3,TRBV5-4,.,16,TRBD2,CASSLKRTSGTDTQYF,TGTGCCAGCAGCTTAAAGCGGACTAGCGGGACAGATACGCAGTATTTT
TRBJ2-5,TRBV21-1,few,15,.,CASSKLPSGSGTQYF,TGTGCCAGCAGCAAGTTGCCTAGCGGGAGTGGGACCCAGTACTTC
TRBJ2-1,TRBV15,few,14,TRBD2,CATSLRNPGGEQFF,TGTGCCACCAGCCTAAGGAACCCGGGAGGGGAGCAGTTCTTC
TRBJ1-1,TRBV6-2/TRBV6-3,.,13,.,CASIPDGRGEAFF,TGTGCCAGCATCCCGGACGGGAGAGGAGAAGCTTTCTTT
TRBJ1-5,TRBV6-1,.,16,.,CASSRVGGPSNQPQHF,TGTGCCAGCAGCCGCGTGGGGGGCCCTAGCAATCAGCCCCAGCATTTT
TRBJ1-6,TRBV5-1,once,15,.,CASSLEEGRNSPLHF,TGCGCCAGCAGCTTGGAGGAGGGGAGAAATTCACCCCTCCACTTT
TRBJ2-7,TRBV25-1,.,15,.,CASSDPGRGDYEQYF,TGTGCCAGCAGTGACCCGGGACGGGGAGACTACGAGCAGTACTTC
TRBJ2-5,TRBV7-2,.,13,.,CASSLDPQETQYF,TGTGCCAGCAGCTTAGACCCCCAAGAGACCCAGTACTTC
TRBJ1-1,TRBV25-1,few,13,.,CASSEVGYTEAFF,TGTGCCAGCAGTGAAGTGGGGTACACTGAAGCTTTCTTT
TRBJ2-7,TRBV30,.,12,TRBD2,CAWSWREGPQYF,TGTGCCTGGAGTTGGCGGGAGGGGCCCCAGTACTTC